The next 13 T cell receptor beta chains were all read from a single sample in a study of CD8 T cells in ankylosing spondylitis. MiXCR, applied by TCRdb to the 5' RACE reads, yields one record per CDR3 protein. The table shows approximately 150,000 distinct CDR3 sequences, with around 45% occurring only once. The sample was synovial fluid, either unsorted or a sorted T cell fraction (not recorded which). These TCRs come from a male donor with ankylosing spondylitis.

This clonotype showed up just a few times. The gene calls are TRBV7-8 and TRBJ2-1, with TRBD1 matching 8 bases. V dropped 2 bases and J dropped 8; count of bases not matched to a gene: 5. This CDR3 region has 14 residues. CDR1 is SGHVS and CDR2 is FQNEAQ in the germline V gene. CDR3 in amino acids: CASSLTQGADEQFF. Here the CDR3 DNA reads TGTGCCAGCAGCTTAACGCAGGGGGCGGATGAGCAGTTCTTC.

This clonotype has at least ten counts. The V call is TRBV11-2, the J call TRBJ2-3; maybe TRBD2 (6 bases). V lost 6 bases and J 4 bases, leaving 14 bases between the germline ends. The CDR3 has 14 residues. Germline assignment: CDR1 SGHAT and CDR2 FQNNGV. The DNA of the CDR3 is TGTGCCAGCAGTTACGCCGGGAGCCCAGATACGCAGTATTTT. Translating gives CASSYAGSPDTQYF.

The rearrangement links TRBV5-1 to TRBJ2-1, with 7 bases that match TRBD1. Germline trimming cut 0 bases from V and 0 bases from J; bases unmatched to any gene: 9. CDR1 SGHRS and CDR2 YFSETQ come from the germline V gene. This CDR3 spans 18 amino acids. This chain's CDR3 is CASSLVRDSPDSYNEQFF. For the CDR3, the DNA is TGCGCCAGCAGCTTGGTTAGGGACAGCCCTGACTCCTACAATGAGCAGTTCTTC.

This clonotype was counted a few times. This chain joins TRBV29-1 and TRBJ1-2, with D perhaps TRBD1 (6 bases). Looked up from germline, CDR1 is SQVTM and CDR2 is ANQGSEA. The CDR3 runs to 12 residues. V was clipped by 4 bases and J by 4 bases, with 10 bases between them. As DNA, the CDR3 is TGCAGCGTTGCAGGGGTGGGCTATGGCTACACCTTC. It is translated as CSVAGVGYGYTF.

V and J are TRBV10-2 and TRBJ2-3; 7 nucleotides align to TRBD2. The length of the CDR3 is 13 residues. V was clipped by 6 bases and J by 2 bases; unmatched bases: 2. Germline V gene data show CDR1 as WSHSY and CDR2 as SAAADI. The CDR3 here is CASSLADTDTQYF. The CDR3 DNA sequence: TGCGCCAGCAGCCTAGCGGACACAGATACGCAGTATTTT.

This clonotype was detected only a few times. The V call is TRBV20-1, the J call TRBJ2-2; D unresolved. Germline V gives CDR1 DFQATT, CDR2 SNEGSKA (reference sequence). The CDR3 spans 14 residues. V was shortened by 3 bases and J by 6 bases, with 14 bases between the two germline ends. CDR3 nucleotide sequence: TGCAGTGCTAGTGGGCAGCTAGAGGCCGGGGAGCTGTTTTTT. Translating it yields CSASGQLEAGELFF.

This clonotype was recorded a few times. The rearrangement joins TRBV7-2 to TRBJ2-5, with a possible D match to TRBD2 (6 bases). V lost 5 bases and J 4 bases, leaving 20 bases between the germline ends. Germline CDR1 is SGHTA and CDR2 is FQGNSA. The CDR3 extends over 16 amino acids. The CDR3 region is CASSHRGGNLGETQYF. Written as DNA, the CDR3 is TGTGCCAGCAGCCATAGAGGCGGGAATTTGGGAGAGACCCAGTACTTC. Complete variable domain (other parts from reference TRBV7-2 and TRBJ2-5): GAGVSQSPSNKVTEKGKDVELRCDPISGHTALYWYRQSLGQGLEFLIYFQGNSAPDKSGLPSDRFSAERTGGSVSTLTIQRTQQEDSAVYLCASSHRGGNLGETQYFGPGTRLLVL.

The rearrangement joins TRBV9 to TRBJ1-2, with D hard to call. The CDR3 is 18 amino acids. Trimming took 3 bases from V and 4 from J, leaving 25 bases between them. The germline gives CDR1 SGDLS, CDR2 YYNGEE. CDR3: CASSAGSEGGVNIYGYTF. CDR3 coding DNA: TGTGCCAGCAGCGCCGGTAGTGAGGGTGGAGTAAATATCTATGGCTACACCTTC.

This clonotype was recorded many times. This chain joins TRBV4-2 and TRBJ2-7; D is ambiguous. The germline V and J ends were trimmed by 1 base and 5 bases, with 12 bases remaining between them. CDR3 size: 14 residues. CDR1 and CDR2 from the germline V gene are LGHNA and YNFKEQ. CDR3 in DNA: TGTGCCAGCAGCCAAGCGGACCAGCGTGACGAGCAGTACTTC. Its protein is CASSQADQRDEQYF.

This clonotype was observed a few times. CDR3 nucleotides: TGTGCCAGCAGCTTTCAACCAAAAAGATACAATGAGCAGTTCTTC. It translates to CASSFQPKRYNEQFF. V and J are TRBV7-8 and TRBJ2-1; no reliable D call. CDR3 length equals 15 residues. V lost 3 bases and J 4 bases, leaving 13 bases between the germline ends. The germline V gene has CDR1 SGHVS and CDR2 FQNEAQ.

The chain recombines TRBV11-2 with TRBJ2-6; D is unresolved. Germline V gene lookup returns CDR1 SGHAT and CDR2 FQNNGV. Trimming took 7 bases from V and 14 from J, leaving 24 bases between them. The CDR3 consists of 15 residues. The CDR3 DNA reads TGTGCCAGCACCGAGAACCTGGGGTCCCCATCTATCCTGACTTTC. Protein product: CASTENLGSPSILTF.

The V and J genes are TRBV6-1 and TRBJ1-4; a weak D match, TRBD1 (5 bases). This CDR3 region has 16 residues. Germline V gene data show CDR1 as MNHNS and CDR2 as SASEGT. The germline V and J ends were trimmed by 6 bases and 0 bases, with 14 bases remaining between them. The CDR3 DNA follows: TGTGCCAGCAGCCTCGGGACCGACGCAACTAATGAAAAACTGTTTTTT. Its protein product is CASSLGTDATNEKLFF.

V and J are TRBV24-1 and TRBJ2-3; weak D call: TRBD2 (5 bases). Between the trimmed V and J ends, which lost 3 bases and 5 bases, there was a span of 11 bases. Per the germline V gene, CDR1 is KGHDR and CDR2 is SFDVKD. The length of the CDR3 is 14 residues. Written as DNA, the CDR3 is TGTGCCACCAGTGATCCAACCGCGGGAGATACGCAGTATTTT. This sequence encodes CATSDPTAGDTQYF.